Below, 29 T cell receptor beta chains from the same sample are listed, as sequenced in a study of shared clonotypes between healthy human individuals. Clones were read by immunoSEQ multiplex PCR, and TCRdb kept only the in-frame ones, dropping some. Of 2,500,000 or so clones listed, 80% to 95% are singletons. Sequencing used naive CD4+ T cells from PBMCs. The subset denotes: CD45RA+ positively selected. These TCRs come from a young man in good health. Some clones in this sample may be carry-over from other donors' samples.

V gene TRBV5-1 combines with J gene TRBJ2-2; D ambiguous. V lost 3 bases to trimming and J lost 0 bases, with 3 bases between them. Germline loops: CDR1 SGHRS, CDR2 YFSETQ. There are 13 residues in the CDR3. The CDR3 nucleotides are TGCGCCAGCAGCTATGCGAACACCGGGGAGCTGTTTTTT. Protein product: CASSYANTGELFF.

J is TRBJ2-1 and V is TRBV28, with a weak D call TRBD2 (6 bases). Germline loops: CDR1 MDHEN, CDR2 SYDVKM. CDR3 length equals 16 residues. With 5 bases removed from V and 0 bases from J, the gap between germline ends came to 14 bases. The CDR3 DNA reads TGTGCCAGCAGTGGGGGGAACGCGAACTCCTACAATGAGCAGTTCTTC. Protein: CASSGGNANSYNEQFF.

For this clone: Other nucleotide sequences in the sample specify the same CDR3. The chain is built from TRBV18 and TRBJ2-3; D is ambiguous. Germline loops: CDR1 KGHSH, CDR2 LQKENI. The CDR3 covers 12 residues. V lost 2 bases and J 4 bases, leaving 4 bases between the germline ends. In DNA, the CDR3 is TGTGCCAGCTCACCAGGAGCAGATACGCAGTATTTT. It is translated as CASSPGADTQYF.

The V gene is TRBV9, the J gene TRBJ1-4; tentatively, D is TRBD1 (6 bases). CDR1 is SGDLS, CDR2 YYNGEE, per germline. The CDR3 has 16 residues. Trimming took 3 bases from V and 3 from J, leaving 15 bases between them. The CDR3: CASSAELQGANEKLFF. The CDR3 nucleotides read TGTGCCAGCAGCGCGGAATTACAGGGAGCTAATGAAAAACTGTTTTTT.

The chain uses TRBV28 and TRBJ1-1; the D is unclear. V lost 6 bases and J 1 base, leaving 12 bases between the germline ends. The CDR3 totals 14 residues. Germline CDR1 is MDHEN and CDR2 is SYDVKM. The CDR3 nucleotides read TGTGCCAGCAGCCGAGTAGGCGGGAACACTGAAGCTTTCTTT. Protein product: CASSRVGGNTEAFF.

The chain links TRBV5-1 to TRBJ2-3; TRBD1 might be the D (6 bases). V was clipped by 4 bases and J by 4 bases, with 13 bases between them. Germline values: CDR1 SGHRS, CDR2 YFSETQ. The CDR3 contains 14 residues. The CDR3 coding sequence is TGCGCCAGCAGCGGGGCAGGGGCGGCAGATACGCAGTATTTT. Its translation is CASSGAGAADTQYF.

The V and J genes are TRBV18 and TRBJ2-4, with TRBD1 as a possible D gene (6 bases). The CDR3 spans 17 residues. V lost 2 bases, J lost 2 bases, and 16 bases lay in between. CDR1 and CDR2 (germline): KGHSH, LQKENI. CDR3 in amino acids: CASSPYPRGLTKNIQYF. The CDR3 coding sequence is TGTGCCAGCTCACCATATCCCAGGGGCCTGACCAAAAACATTCAGTACTTC.

J is TRBJ1-3 and V is TRBV6-1; D possibly corresponds to TRBD1 (5 bases). Per the germline V gene, CDR1 is MNHNS and CDR2 is SASEGT. The length of the CDR3 is 14 residues. The ends were cut back, 6 bases at V and 1 base at J, with 10 bases in the middle. The CDR3 DNA sequence: TGTGCCAGCAGCACCGGGGGATCTGGAAACACCATATATTTT. It encodes CASSTGGSGNTIYF.

V is TRBV6-4 and J is TRBJ2-3; 7 bases map to TRBD1. This CDR3 contains 13 residues. Germline assignment: CDR1 MRHNA and CDR2 SNTAGT. The junction had 2 bases not matched to a gene; V was cut back by 7 bases and J by 1 base. The CDR3 nucleotides read TGTGCCAGCAAAGGACAGGGCACAGATACGCAGTATTTT. Translating gives CASKGQGTDTQYF.

V is TRBV27 and J is TRBJ2-1; D unresolved. V dropped 6 bases and J dropped 5 bases, with 8 bases sitting between them. This CDR3 comprises 12 residues. Germline lookup yields CDR1 MNHEY and CDR2 SMNVEV (reference sequence). The CDR3 DNA sequence: TGTGCCAGCAGGGGCCTTAACAATGAGCAGTTCTTC. This gives the protein CASRGLNNEQFF.

The V and J genes are TRBV2 and TRBJ2-1, with 11 nucleotides matching TRBD2. V shed 7 bases, J shed 0 bases, and the junction held 8 bases outside the gene matches. Per the germline V gene, CDR1 is SNHLY and CDR2 is FYNNEI. This CDR3 comprises 17 residues. CDR3 sequence: CASKLAGASSSYNEQFF. As DNA, the CDR3 is TGTGCCAGCAAACTAGCGGGAGCCTCGAGCTCCTACAATGAGCAGTTCTTC.

The rearrangement uses TRBV10-3 and TRBJ1-3; D is undetermined. Per the germline V gene, CDR1 is ENHRY and CDR2 is SYGVKD. The CDR3 sequence is 15 residues long. The V and J ends lost 9 bases and 0 bases respectively, with 15 bases between them. Here the CDR3 reads CAINFGGNSGNTIYF. The CDR3 DNA reads TGTGCCATTAATTTCGGAGGAAACTCTGGAAACACCATATATTTT.

This chain joins TRBV28 and TRBJ2-5; 8 nucleotides match TRBD1. From germline, CDR1 is MDHEN and CDR2 SYDVKM. The CDR3 consists of 14 residues. Trimming cost V 6 bases and J 0 bases; bases outside gene matches: 3. This chain's CDR3 is CASSLDRDQETQYF. Written as DNA, the CDR3 is TGTGCCAGCAGCCTGGACAGGGACCAAGAGACCCAGTACTTC.

The chain carries TRBV5-1 and TRBJ2-7; D is possibly TRBD1 (6 bases). Germline loops: CDR1 SGHRS, CDR2 YFSETQ. Trimming shortened V by 0 bases and J by 3 bases, and 13 bases separated the two germline ends. The CDR3 spans 15 residues. CDR3 loop: CASSLALDRYYEQYF. DNA of the CDR3: TGCGCCAGCAGCTTGGCGTTGGACAGATACTACGAGCAGTACTTC.

The V and J genes are TRBV13 and TRBJ1-1; D is possibly TRBD1 (6 bases). Germline V gene lookup returns CDR1 PRHDT and CDR2 FYEKMQ (reference sequence). The CDR3 extends over 17 amino acids. The V gene lost 2 bases and the J gene lost 4 bases, with 20 bases spanning the gap. CDR3 amino acids: CASSLPGEEDSATEAFF. The CDR3 region has the DNA TGTGCCAGCAGCTTACCAGGGGAAGAAGATTCCGCCACTGAAGCTTTCTTT.

The V call is TRBV15, the J call TRBJ2-5, with D perhaps given as TRBD1 or TRBD2 (7 bases each). The CDR3 has 16 residues. Germline CDR1 LNHNV, CDR2 YYDKDF (reference sequence). The V end lost 1 base, the J end lost 4 bases, and 16 bases lay between the germline ends. CDR3 nucleotides: TGTGCCACCAGCAGAGTATCTACAGGGGAGGGAGAGACCCAGTACTTC. Its translation: CATSRVSTGEGETQYF.

This clone was seen a few times. The rearrangement uses TRBV19 and TRBJ2-5; 11 positions match TRBD2. J gave up 4 bases and V 11 bases, and 6 bases lay outside the gene matches. The CDR3 runs 13 residues. CDR1 LNHDA and CDR2 SQIVND come from the germline V gene (reference sequence). The CDR3 sequence is CAGPLAGGETQYF. The CDR3 DNA follows: TGTGCCGGACCTCTAGCGGGAGGAGAGACCCAGTACTTC.

The chain combines TRBV5-1 with TRBJ1-2; 9 nucleotides line up with TRBD1. Germline CDR1 SGHRS, CDR2 YFSETQ. The CDR3 covers 16 residues. V shed 3 bases, J shed 4 bases, and the junction held 10 bases outside the gene matches. CDR3 nucleotides: TGCGCCAGCAGCTCCGAGACAGGGGGTTATGGCTATGGCTACACCTTC. This codes for CASSSETGGYGYGYTF.

This clone came up a few times. The chain combines TRBV6-5 with TRBJ1-5; TRBD1 is a possible D gene (6 bases). Per germline, CDR1 MNHEY and CDR2 SVGAGI. The CDR3 is 15 amino acids. V gave up 4 bases and J gave up 4 bases, with 14 bases separating them. The CDR3 region is CASSSQGRPNQPQHF. DNA for the CDR3: TGTGCCAGCAGTTCCCAGGGGCGTCCTAATCAGCCCCAGCATTTT.

The rearrangement uses TRBV7-3 and TRBJ2-3, with 10 positions matching TRBD1. V lost 2 bases, J lost 6 bases, and 5 bases stayed unmatched. The germline V gene has CDR1 SGHTA and CDR2 FQGTGA. The CDR3 contains 15 residues. DNA of the CDR3: TGTGCCAGCAGCTTAGTGGGGACAGGGGCGGATACGCAGTATTTT. Protein: CASSLVGTGADTQYF. Combining the CDR3 with reference TRBV7-3 and TRBJ2-3 gives the whole variable domain GAGVSQTPSNKVTEKGKYVELRCDPISGHTALYWYRQSLGQGPEFLIYFQGTGAADDSGLPNDRFFAVRPEGSVSTLKIQRTERGDSAVYLCASSLVGTGADTQYFGPGTRLTVL.

This CDR3 is CASRRGSTGNTIYF. The CDR3 DNA is TGTGCCAGCCGCCGGGGATCGACTGGAAACACCATATATTTT. This sequence joins TRBV28 and TRBJ1-3, with D hard to call. This CDR3 is 14 amino acids long. The germline gives CDR1 MDHEN, CDR2 SYDVKM. V dropped 8 bases and J dropped 2 bases, with 13 bases sitting between them.

This clone was picked up a small number of times. The rearrangement uses TRBV6-5 and TRBJ1-5; 8 bases map to TRBD1. Germline lookup yields CDR1 MNHEY and CDR2 SVGAGI. J lost 3 bases, V lost 6 bases, and 7 bases had no gene match. This CDR3 comprises 15 residues. The CDR3, as DNA: TGTGCCAGCAGATCCGGGACAGGCCTCAATCAGCCCCAGCATTTT. This translates into CASRSGTGLNQPQHF.

The table lists this clone with a few counts. The J gene is TRBJ1-5, the V gene TRBV28; tentatively, D is TRBD1 (5 bases). This CDR3 is 12 amino acids long. The germline V gene has CDR1 MDHEN and CDR2 SYDVKM. V lost 7 bases and J 11 bases, leaving 15 bases between the germline ends. The CDR3 region has the DNA TGTGCCAGCACCTCCCCGGGGGAGACCCAGCATTTT. Protein sequence: CASTSPGETQHF.

The chain is built from TRBV19 and TRBJ1-5, with D possibly matching TRBD1 (5 bases). The CDR3 has 15 amino acids. Germline values: CDR1 LNHDA, CDR2 SQIVND (reference sequence). V was shortened by 0 bases and J by 9 bases, with 15 bases between the two germline ends. Written as DNA, the CDR3 is TGTGCCAGTAGTATAGAAATGACGTCCGGGGGGCCCCAGCATTTT. Protein: CASSIEMTSGGPQHF.

The CDR3 protein is CASSEQGRGYEQYF. The CDR3 coding sequence is TGTGCCAGCAGTGAGCAAGGTAGAGGATACGAGCAGTACTTC. The V and J genes are TRBV2 and TRBJ2-5; no firm D call. The J call is uncertain, as TRBJ2-7 better fits the DNA end. The CDR3 spans 14 residues. From germline, CDR1 is SNHLY and CDR2 FYNNEI.

The rearrangement links TRBV27 to TRBJ1-5; D may be TRBD1 (5 bases). Germline lookup yields CDR1 MNHEY and CDR2 SMNVEV (reference sequence). The V gene lost 6 bases and the J gene lost 1 base, with 16 bases spanning the gap. The CDR3 consists of 16 residues. CDR3 DNA: TGTGCCAGCAGGGGGGGGACCGCGGCGAGCAATCAGCCCCAGCATTTT. Its protein product is CASRGGTAASNQPQHF.

V gene TRBV28 combines with J gene TRBJ2-7; the D gene could be TRBD1 or TRBD2 (5 bases each). The germline gives CDR1 MDHEN, CDR2 SYDVKM. The CDR3 is 14 residues long. The V and J ends lost 4 bases and 2 bases respectively, with 12 bases between them. The DNA of the CDR3 is TGTGCCAGCAGTTCCGGGACGCCAACCTACGAGCAGTACTTC. This gives the protein CASSSGTPTYEQYF.

The chain carries TRBV4-3 and TRBJ2-1, with D unclear. The CDR3 consists of 14 residues. Germline V gene data show CDR1 as LGHNA and CDR2 as YSLEER. Trimming removed 0 bases at V and 6 bases at J, with 9 bases between. The CDR3 loop reads CASSQEWVGNEQFF. CDR3 DNA sequence: TGCGCCAGCAGCCAAGAGTGGGTCGGCAATGAGCAGTTCTTC.

The chain has TRBV5-1 and TRBJ2-2; the D gene is possibly TRBD2 (6 bases). This CDR3 has 15 residues. The V gene lost 5 bases and the J gene lost 0 bases, with 11 bases spanning the gap. Germline values: CDR1 SGHRS, CDR2 YFSETQ. The CDR3 nucleotides read TGCGCCAGCAGGTATGGCGGGGCGAACACCGGGGAGCTGTTTTTT. This encodes CASRYGGANTGELFF.